This entry features one T cell receptor beta chain sequence. These data come from a study of blood T cell repertoires in COVID-19. Study information: Collection of acute and convalescent COVID-19 samples took place in the United States, Italy and Spain. PBMCs, B-cell-depleted T cells, or T cells were the source of the cDNA or gDNA that made up the material.

Original data processing: Reference gene primer amplification in the assay estimated nucleated cell counts. The method was immunoSEQ multiplex PCR; TCRdb's version includes in-frame clones alone and lacks a portion of them. The V and J calls and clone size were taken over from that table, and D and trimming were inferred from the DNA. This sample yields approximately 150,000 clones, of which more than 65% are seen a single time; about 9.4% belongs to the top ten. The germline V gene encodes CDR1 LGHNA and CDR2 YSLEER. V was pared by 0 bases and J by 0 bases, with 8 bases between. This CDR3 region has 15 residues.

Sequenced material: peripheral blood. The chain links TRBV4-3 to TRBJ1-1; D is ambiguous. This clonotype originated in a man aged 55 to 70 with active or convalescent COVID-19. The CDR3 DNA follows: TGCGCCAGCAGCCAAGAACCAGTCATGAACACTGAAGCTTTCTTT. Its protein product is CASSQEPVMNTEAFF.